These T cell receptor beta chains were read from a single sample in a study of CD4 T cells in relation to SARS-CoV-2 and coronaviruses. Profiling relied on immunoSEQ multiplex PCR, and the TCRdb table lists in-frame clones only, not all of them. Of some 65,000 clones in the sample, over 80% were seen once. Sample: memory CD4+ T cells from PBMCs. Receptor source: a human donor in good health. The CDR3 runs from the conserved cysteine through the conserved F or W. Each record gives: clone size, J gene, CDR3 length, V gene, D gene, CDR3 DNA, CDR3 protein. D genes are given only for firm matches. Part of the rows lack a size; the others show once, few, many or a class for expanded clones.

-	TRBJ2-3	13	TRBV6-5	-	TGTGCCAGCAGGGCCGCGGGGACAGATACGCAGTATTTT	CASRAAGTDTQYF
-	TRBJ1-4	15	TRBV3-1/TRBV3-2	TRBD1	TGTGCCAGCAGCCAAGATCACCACAGGGGGGCGAAACTGTTTTTT	CASSQDHHRGAKLFF
-	TRBJ2-5	14	TRBV28	-	TGTGCCAGCAGTTTTTGGGGGGGGCGAGAGACCCAGTACTTC	CASSFWGGRETQYF
-	TRBJ2-3	14	TRBV3-1/TRBV3-2	-	TGTGCCAGCAGCCAAGACCGGATGTCAGATACGCAGTATTTT	CASSQDRMSDTQYF
-	TRBJ2-7	15	TRBV7-8	-	TGTGCCAGCAGCTTCATGCGGGACAGATCCTACGAGCAGTACTTC	CASSFMRDRSYEQYF
-	TRBJ2-7	13	TRBV5-1	-	TGCGCCAGCAGCTCAGACTACTCCGGCGAGCAGTACTTC	CASSSDYSGEQYF
few	TRBJ2-7	11	TRBV20-1	-	TGCAGTGCTAGAGGCGATTACGAGCAGTACTTC	CSARGDYEQYF
-	TRBJ2-5	17	TRBV7-2	TRBD2	TGTGCCAGCAGCTTAGTGGGTGCGCTAGCGGGGGGCGGGACCCAGTACTTC	CASSLVGALAGGGTQYF
-	TRBJ1-4	15	TRBV5-1	TRBD1	TGCGCCAGCAGCGATCCGGGACAGGGGGACGAAAAACTGTTTTTT	CASSDPGQGDEKLFF
-	TRBJ2-7	13	TRBV7-6	-	TGTGCCAGCAGCCCTCAAACAGACGACGAGCAGTACTTC	CASSPQTDDEQYF
-	TRBJ2-7	16	TRBV5-5	-	TGTGCCAGGACCCCCCCCCAAATACAGGTTTCCTACGAGCAGTACTTC	CARTPPQIQVSYEQYF
few	TRBJ1-5	13	TRBV19	-	TGTGCCAGTAGTACAACCCTTAATCAGCCCCAGCATTTT	CASSTTLNQPQHF
few	TRBJ2-7	16	TRBV29-1	TRBD1	TGCAGCGTTTCCGGCTTAAACCAGGGGGCGTTGGCCGAGCAGTACTTC	CSVSGLNQGALAEQYF
-	TRBJ2-7	18	TRBV5-4	-	TGTGCCAGCAGCTCGGGACGAAGGGGGACTCCGATTCCCTACGAGCAGTACTTC	CASSSGRRGTPIPYEQYF